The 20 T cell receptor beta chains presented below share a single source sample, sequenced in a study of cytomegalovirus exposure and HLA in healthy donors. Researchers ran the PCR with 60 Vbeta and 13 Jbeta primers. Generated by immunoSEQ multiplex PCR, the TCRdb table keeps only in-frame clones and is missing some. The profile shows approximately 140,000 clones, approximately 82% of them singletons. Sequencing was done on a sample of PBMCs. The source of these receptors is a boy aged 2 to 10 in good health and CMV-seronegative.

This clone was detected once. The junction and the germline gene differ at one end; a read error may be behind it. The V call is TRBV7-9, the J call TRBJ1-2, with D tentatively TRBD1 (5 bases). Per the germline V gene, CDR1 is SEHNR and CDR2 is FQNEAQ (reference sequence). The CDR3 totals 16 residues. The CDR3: CSSSLARGGVNYGYTF. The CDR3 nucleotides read TGTTCCAGCAGCTTAGCGCGGGGGGGAGTAAACTATGGCTACACCTTC. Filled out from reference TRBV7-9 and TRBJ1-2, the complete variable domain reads DTGVSQNPRHKITKRGQNVTFRCDPISEHNRLYWYRQTLGQGPEFLTYFQNEAQLEKSRLLSDRFSAERPKGSFSTLEIQRTEQGDSAMYLCSSSLARGGVNYGYTFGSGTRLTVV.

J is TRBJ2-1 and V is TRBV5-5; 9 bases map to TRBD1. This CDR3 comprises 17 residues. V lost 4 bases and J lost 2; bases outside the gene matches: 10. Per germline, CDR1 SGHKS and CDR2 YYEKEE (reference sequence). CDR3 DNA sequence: TGTGCCAGCAGCCCCGGGAACCGGGACAGGGCCTACAATGAGCAGTTCTTC. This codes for CASSPGNRDRAYNEQFF. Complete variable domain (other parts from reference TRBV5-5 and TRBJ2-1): DAGVTQSPTHLIKTRGQQVTLRCSPISGHKSVSWYQQVLGQGPQFIFQYYEKEERGRGNFPDRFSARQFPNYSSELNVNALLLGDSALYLCASSPGNRDRAYNEQFFGPGTRLTVL.

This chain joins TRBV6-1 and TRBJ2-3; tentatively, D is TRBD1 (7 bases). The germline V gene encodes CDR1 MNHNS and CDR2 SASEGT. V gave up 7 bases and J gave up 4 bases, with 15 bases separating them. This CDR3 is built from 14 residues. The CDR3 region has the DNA TGTGCCAGCACCCCCAGGGGGGTCGCAGATACGCAGTATTTT. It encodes CASTPRGVADTQYF.

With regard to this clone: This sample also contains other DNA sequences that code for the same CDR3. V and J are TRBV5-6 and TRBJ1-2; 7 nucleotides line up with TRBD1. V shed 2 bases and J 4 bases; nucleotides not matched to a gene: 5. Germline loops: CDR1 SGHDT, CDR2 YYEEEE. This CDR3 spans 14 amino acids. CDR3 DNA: TGTGCCAGCAGCTTAGGGACAGCGTCCTATGGCTACACCTTC. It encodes CASSLGTASYGYTF.

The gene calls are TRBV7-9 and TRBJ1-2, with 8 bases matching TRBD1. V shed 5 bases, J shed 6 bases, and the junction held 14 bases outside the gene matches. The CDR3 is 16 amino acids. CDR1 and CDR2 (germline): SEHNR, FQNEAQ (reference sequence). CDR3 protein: CASSNPDRATSDGYTF. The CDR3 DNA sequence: TGTGCCAGCAGCAACCCGGACAGGGCGACCTCCGATGGCTACACCTTC.

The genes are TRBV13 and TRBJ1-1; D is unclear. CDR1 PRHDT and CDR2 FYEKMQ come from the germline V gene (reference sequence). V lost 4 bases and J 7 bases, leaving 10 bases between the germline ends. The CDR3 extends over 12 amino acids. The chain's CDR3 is CASSSQSCEAFF. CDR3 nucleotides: TGTGCCAGCAGCTCACAAAGTTGTGAAGCTTTCTTT.

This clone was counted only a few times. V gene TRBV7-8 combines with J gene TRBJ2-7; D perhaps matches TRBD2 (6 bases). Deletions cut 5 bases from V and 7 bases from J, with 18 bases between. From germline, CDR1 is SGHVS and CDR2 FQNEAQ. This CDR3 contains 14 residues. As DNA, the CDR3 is TGTGCCAGCAGCGCTTGGGACTTGGGGGGAGAGCAGTACGTC. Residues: CASSAWDLGGEQYV.

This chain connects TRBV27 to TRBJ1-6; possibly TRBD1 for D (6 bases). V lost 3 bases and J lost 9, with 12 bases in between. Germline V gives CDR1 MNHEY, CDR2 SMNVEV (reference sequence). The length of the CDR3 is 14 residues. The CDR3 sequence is CASSFTGRGSPLHF. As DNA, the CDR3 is TGTGCCAGCAGTTTCACAGGGAGAGGTTCACCCCTCCACTTT.

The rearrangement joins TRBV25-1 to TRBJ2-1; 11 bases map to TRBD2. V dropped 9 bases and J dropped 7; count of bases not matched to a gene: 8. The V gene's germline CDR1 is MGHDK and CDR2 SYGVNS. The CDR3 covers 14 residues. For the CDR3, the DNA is TGTGCCAGTGGGCTAGCGGGAGGCCGGAATGAGCAGTTCTTC. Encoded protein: CASGLAGGRNEQFF.

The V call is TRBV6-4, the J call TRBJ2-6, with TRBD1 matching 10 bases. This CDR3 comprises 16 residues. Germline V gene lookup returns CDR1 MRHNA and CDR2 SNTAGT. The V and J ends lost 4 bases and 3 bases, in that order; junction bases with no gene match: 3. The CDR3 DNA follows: TGTGCCAGCAGTGGACAGGGGGCAGGTGGGGCCAACGTCCTGACTTTC. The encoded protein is CASSGQGAGGANVLTF.

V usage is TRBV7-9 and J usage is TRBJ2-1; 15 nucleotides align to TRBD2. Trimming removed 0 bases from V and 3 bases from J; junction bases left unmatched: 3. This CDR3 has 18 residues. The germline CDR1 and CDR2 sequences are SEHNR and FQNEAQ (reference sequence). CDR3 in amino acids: CASSLAGLAGGIYNEQFF. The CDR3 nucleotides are TGTGCCAGCAGCTTAGCGGGACTAGCGGGAGGAATCTACAATGAGCAGTTCTTC. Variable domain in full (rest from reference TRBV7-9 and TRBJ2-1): DTGVSQNPRHKITKRGQNVTFRCDPISEHNRLYWYRQTLGQGPEFLTYFQNEAQLEKSRLLSDRFSAERPKGSFSTLEIQRTEQGDSAMYLCASSLAGLAGGIYNEQFFGPGTRLTVL.

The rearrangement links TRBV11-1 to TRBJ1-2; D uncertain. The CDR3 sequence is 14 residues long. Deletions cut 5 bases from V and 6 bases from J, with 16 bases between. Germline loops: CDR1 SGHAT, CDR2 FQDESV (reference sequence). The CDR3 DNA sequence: TGTGCCAGCAGCCACCTCGTGAGGGTCGATGGCTACACCTTC. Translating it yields CASSHLVRVDGYTF. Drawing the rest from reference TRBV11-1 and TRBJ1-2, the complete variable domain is EAEVAQSPRYKITEKSQAVAFWCDPISGHATLYWYRQILGQGPELLVQFQDESVVDDSQLPKDRFSAERLKGVDSTLKIQPAELGDSAMYLCASSHLVRVDGYTFGSGTRLTVV.

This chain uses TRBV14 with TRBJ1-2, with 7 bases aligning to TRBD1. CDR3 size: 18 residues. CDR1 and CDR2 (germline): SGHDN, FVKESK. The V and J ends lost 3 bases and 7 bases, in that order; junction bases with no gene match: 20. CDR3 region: CASSQQETGVLPQGGYTF. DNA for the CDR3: TGTGCCAGCAGCCAGCAGGAAACAGGGGTACTTCCCCAGGGTGGCTACACCTTC. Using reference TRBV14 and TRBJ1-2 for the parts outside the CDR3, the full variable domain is EAGVTQFPSHSVIEKGQTVTLRCDPISGHDNLYWYRRVMGKEIKFLLHFVKESKQDESGMPNNRFLAERTGGTYSTLKVQPAELEDSGVYFCASSQQETGVLPQGGYTFGSGTRLTVV.

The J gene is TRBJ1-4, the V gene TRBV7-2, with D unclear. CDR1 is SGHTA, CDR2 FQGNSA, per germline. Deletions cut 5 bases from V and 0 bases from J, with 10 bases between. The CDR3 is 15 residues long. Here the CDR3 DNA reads TGTGCCAGCAGCGCCACTTTACCAACTAATGAAAAACTGTTTTTT. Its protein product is CASSATLPTNEKLFF.

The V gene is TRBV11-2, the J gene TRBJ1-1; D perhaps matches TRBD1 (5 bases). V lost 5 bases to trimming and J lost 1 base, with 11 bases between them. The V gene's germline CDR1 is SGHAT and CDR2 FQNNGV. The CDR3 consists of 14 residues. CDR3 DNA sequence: TGTGCCAGCAGCGGGGAAGGACAGAACACTGAAGCTTTCTTT. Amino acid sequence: CASSGEGQNTEAFF.

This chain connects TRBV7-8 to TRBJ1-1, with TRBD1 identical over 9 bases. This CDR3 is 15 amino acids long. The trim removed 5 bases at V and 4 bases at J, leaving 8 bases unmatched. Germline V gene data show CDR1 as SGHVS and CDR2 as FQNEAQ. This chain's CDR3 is CASSRQTGGGTEAFF. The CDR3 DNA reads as TGTGCCAGCAGCCGGCAGACAGGGGGGGGCACTGAAGCTTTCTTT.

DNA of the CDR3: TGCGCCAGCAGCCGGAGTCTAGCGGGGGGCACAGATACGCAGTATTTT. Encoded protein: CASSRSLAGGTDTQYF. The rearrangement joins TRBV4-1 to TRBJ2-3; TRBD2 aligns across 10 bases. The CDR3 extends over 16 amino acids. Trimming cost V 4 bases and J 1 base; bases outside gene matches: 5. Germline loops: CDR1 MGHRA, CDR2 YSYEKL.

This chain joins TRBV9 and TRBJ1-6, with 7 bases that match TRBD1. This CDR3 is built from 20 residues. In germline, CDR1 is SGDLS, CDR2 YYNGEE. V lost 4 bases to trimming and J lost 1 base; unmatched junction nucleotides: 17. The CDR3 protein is CASSISGTDAPESYNSPLHF. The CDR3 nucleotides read TGTGCCAGCAGCATCTCCGGGACAGATGCCCCAGAGTCCTATAATTCACCCCTCCACTTT.

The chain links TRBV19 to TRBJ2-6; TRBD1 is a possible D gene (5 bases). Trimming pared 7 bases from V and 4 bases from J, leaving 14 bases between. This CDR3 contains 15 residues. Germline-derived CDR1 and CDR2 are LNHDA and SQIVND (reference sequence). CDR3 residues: CASTFTGSGANVLTF. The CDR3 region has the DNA TGTGCCAGTACTTTCACAGGATCAGGGGCCAACGTCCTGACTTTC.

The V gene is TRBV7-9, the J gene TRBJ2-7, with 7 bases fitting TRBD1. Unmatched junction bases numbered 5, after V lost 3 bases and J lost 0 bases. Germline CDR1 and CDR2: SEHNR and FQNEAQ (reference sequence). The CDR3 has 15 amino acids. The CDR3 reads CASSFSPGGSYEQYF. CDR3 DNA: TGTGCCAGCAGCTTTAGTCCAGGGGGCTCCTACGAGCAGTACTTC. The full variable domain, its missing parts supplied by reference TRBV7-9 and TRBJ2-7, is DTGVSQNPRHKITKRGQNVTFRCDPISEHNRLYWYRQTLGQGPEFLTYFQNEAQLEKSRLLSDRFSAERPKGSFSTLEIQRTEQGDSAMYLCASSFSPGGSYEQYFGPGTRLTVT.